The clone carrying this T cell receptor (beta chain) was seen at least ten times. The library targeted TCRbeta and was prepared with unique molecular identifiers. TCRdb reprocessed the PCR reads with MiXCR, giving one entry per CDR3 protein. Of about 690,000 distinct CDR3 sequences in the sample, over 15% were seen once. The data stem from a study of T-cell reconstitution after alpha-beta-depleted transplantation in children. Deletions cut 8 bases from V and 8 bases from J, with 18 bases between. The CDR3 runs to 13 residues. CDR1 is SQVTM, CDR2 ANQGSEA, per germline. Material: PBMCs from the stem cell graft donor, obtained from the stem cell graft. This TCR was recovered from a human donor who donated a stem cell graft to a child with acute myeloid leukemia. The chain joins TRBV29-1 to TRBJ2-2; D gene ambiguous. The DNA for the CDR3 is TGCAGCATTCAAAGGGCGGCATATGGGGAGCTGTTTTTT. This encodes CSIQRAAYGELFF.